This TCR beta chain was captured by sequencing in a study of T-cell reconstitution after alpha-beta-depleted transplantation in children. A few counts support this clonotype. Unique molecular identifiers were built into the TCRbeta library. Via MiXCR, TCRdb re-called the PCR reads, giving one row per CDR3 protein. The sample yields about 610,000 distinct CDR3 sequences, approximately 10% seen once. V lost 2 bases, J lost 7 bases, and 10 bases stayed unmatched. There are 17 residues in the CDR3. Germline values: CDR1 KGHDR, CDR2 SFDVKD. This chain links TRBV24-1 with TRBJ2-1; 10 bases agree with TRBD1. The material was PBMCs from the stem cell graft donor, obtained from the stem cell graft. The TCR originated in a human donor who donated a stem cell graft to a child with acute myeloid leukemia. The CDR3 region has the DNA TGTGCCACCAGTGATTACCGTGGGGGGACAGGGGCAAATGAGCAGTTCTTC. It codes for CATSDYRGGTGANEQFF.